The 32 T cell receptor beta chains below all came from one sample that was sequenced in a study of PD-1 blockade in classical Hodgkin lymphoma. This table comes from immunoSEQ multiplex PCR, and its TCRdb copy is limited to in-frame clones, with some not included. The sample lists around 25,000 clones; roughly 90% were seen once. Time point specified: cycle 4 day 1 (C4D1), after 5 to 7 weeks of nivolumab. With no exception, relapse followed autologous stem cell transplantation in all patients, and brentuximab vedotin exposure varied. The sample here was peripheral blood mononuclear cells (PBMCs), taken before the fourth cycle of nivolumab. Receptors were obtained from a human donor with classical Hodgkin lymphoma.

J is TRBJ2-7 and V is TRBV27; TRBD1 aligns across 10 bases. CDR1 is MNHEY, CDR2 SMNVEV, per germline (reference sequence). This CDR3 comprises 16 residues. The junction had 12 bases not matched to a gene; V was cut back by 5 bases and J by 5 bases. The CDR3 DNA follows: TGTGCCAGCAGTCCCCCGACAGGGGGCGCCTTCAACGAGCAGTACTTC. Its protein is CASSPPTGGAFNEQYF.

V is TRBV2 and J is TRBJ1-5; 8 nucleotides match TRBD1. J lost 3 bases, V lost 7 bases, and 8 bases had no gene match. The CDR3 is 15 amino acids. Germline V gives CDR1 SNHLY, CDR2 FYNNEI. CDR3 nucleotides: TGTGCCAGCACAACTTACCAGGGGGCCAATCAGCCCCAGCATTTT. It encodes CASTTYQGANQPQHF.

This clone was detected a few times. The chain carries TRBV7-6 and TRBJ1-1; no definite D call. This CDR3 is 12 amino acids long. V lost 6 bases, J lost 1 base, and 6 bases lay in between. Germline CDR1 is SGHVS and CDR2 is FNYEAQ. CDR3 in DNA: TGTGCCAGCAGTGAGGGGAACACTGAAGCTTTCTTT. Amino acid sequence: CASSEGNTEAFF.

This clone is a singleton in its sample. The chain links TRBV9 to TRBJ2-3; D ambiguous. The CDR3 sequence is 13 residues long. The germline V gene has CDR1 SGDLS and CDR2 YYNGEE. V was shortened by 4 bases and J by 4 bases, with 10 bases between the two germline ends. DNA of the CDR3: TGTGCCAGCAGCCAGAGACTGGCAGATACGCAGTATTTT. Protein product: CASSQRLADTQYF.

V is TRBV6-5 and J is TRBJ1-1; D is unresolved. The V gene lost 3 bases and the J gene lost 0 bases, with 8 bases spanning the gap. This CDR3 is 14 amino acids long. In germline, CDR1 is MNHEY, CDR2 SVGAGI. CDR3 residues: CASSYVAVNTEAFF. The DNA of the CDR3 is TGTGCCAGCAGTTATGTCGCGGTGAACACTGAAGCTTTCTTT.

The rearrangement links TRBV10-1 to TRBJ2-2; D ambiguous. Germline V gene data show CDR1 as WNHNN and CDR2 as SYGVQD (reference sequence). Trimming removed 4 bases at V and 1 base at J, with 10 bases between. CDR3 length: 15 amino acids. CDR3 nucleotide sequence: TGCGCCAGCAGTGGCGGAGACAAGAACACCGGGGAGCTGTTTTTT. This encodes CASSGGDKNTGELFF.

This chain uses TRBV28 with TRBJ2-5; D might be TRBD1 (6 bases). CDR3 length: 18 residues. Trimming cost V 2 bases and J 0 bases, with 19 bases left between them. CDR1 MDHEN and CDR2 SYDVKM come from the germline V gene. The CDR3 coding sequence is TGTGCCAGCAGTTTACCCAGGGGAAGTGAAGGATACCAAGAGACCCAGTACTTC. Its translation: CASSLPRGSEGYQETQYF.

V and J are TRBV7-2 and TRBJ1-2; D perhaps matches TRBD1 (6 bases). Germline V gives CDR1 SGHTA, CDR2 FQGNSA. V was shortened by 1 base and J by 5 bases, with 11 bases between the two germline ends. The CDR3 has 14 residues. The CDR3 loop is CASSLVGGEYGYTF. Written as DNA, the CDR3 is TGTGCCAGCAGCTTAGTAGGGGGAGAGTATGGCTACACCTTC.

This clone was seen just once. The CDR3 DNA is TGTGCCAGCAGCCGAGGACAGGGATACACCGGGGAGCTGTTTTTT. It is translated as CASSRGQGYTGELFF. The chain carries TRBV11-3 and TRBJ2-2, with TRBD1 matching over 8 bases. The V gene end was trimmed by 5 bases and the J gene end by 3 bases; junction bases not matched to a gene: 5. CDR3 length equals 15 residues. Germline values: CDR1 SGHNT, CDR2 YENEEA.

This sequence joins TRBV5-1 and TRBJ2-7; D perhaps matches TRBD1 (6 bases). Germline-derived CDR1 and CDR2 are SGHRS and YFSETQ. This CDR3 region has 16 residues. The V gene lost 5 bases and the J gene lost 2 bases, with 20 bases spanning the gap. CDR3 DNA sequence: TGCGCCAGCAGGCCGATTGGGACAATTAGCACCTACGAGCAGTACTTC. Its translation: CASRPIGTISTYEQYF.

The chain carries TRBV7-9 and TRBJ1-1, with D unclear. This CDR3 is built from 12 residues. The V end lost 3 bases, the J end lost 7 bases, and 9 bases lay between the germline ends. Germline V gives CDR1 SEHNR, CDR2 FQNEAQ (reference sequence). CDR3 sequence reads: CASSLGSNEAFF. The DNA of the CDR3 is TGTGCCAGCAGCTTGGGTTCCAATGAAGCTTTCTTT. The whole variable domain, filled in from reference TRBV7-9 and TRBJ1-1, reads DTGVSQNPRHKITKRGQNVTFRCDPISEHNRLYWYRQTLGQGPEFLTYFQNEAQLEKSRLLSDRFSAERPKGSFSTLEIQRTEQGDSAMYLCASSLGSNEAFFGQGTRLTVV.

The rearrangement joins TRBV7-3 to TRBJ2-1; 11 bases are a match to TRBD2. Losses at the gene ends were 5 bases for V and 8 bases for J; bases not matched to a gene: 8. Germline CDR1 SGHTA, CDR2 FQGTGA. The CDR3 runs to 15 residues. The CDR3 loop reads CASSPTSGVTDEQFF. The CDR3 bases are TGTGCCAGCAGCCCGACTAGCGGGGTAACTGATGAGCAGTTCTTC.

CDR3 residues: CSVGTEGNQPQHF. Written as DNA, the CDR3 is TGCAGTGTGGGGACAGAAGGGAATCAGCCCCAGCATTTT. This rearrangement joins TRBV29-1 to TRBJ1-5; 7 bases match TRBD1. Germline lookup yields CDR1 SQVTM and CDR2 ANQGSEA. The CDR3 is 13 residues long.

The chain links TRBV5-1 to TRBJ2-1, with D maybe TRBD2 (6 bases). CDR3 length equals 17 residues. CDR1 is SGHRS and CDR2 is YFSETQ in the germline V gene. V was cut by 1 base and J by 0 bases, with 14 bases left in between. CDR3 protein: CASSLLFGGSSYNEQFF. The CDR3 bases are TGCGCCAGCAGCTTGTTATTTGGGGGGAGCTCCTACAATGAGCAGTTCTTC. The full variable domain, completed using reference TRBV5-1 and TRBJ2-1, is KAGVTQTPRYLIKTRGQQVTLSCSPISGHRSVSWYQQTPGQGLQFLFEYFSETQRNKGNFPGRFSGRQFSNSRSEMNVSTLELGDSALYLCASSLLFGGSSYNEQFFGPGTRLTVL.

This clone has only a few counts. CDR3 loop: CASSPDRGGGNEQFF. CDR3 sequence (DNA): TGTGCCAGCAGCCCTGACAGGGGAGGAGGTAATGAGCAGTTCTTC. This rearrangement joins TRBV7-3 to TRBJ2-1; 8 bases are shared with TRBD1. This CDR3 spans 15 amino acids. Germline-derived CDR1 and CDR2 are SGHTA and FQGTGA. The V segment lost 5 bases and the J segment 7 bases; nucleotides outside the gene matches: 10.

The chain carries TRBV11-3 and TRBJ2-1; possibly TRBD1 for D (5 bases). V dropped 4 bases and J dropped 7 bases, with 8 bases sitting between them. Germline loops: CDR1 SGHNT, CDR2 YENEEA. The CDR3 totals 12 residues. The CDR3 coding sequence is TGTGCCAGCAGCTCTCAGGGAAATGAGCAGTTCTTC. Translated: CASSSQGNEQFF.

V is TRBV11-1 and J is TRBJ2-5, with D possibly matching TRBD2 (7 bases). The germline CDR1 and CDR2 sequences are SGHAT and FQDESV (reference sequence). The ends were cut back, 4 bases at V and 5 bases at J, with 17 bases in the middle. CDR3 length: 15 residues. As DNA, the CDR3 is TGTGCCAGCAGCTCCGGAGGGGGAGGGCGGGAGACCCAGTACTTC. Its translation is CASSSGGGGRETQYF. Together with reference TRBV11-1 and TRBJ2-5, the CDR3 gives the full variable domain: EAEVAQSPRYKITEKSQAVAFWCDPISGHATLYWYRQILGQGPELLVQFQDESVVDDSQLPKDRFSAERLKGVDSTLKIQPAELGDSAMYLCASSSGGGGRETQYFGPGTRLLVL.

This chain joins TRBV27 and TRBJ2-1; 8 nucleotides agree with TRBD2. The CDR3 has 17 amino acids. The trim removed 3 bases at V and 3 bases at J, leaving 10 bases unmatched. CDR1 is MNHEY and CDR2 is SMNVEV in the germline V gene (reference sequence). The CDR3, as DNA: TGTGCCAGCAGTTTCGATGGAGCGGGGGTAGTCTACAATGAGCAGTTCTTC. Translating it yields CASSFDGAGVVYNEQFF.

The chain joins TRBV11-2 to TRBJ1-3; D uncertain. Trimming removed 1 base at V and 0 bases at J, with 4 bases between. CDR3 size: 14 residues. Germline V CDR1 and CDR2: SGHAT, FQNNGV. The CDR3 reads CASSLVSSGNTIYF. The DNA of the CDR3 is TGTGCCAGCAGCTTAGTGAGCTCTGGAAACACCATATATTTT.

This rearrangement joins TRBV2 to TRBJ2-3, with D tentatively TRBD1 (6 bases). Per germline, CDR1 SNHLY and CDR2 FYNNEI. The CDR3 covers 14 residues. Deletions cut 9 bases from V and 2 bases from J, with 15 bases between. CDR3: CASWGLVITDTQYF. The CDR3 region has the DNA TGTGCCAGTTGGGGGCTCGTGATCACAGATACGCAGTATTTT.

The CDR3 DNA follows: TGTGCCAGCAGTTACCGGGGGGTGGACACCATATATTTT. This encodes CASSYRGVDTIYF. The V and J genes are TRBV6-5 and TRBJ1-3, with a possible D match to TRBD1 (5 bases). V lost 2 bases and J 8 bases, leaving 10 bases between the germline ends. CDR1 is MNHEY, CDR2 SVGAGI, per germline. This CDR3 contains 13 residues.

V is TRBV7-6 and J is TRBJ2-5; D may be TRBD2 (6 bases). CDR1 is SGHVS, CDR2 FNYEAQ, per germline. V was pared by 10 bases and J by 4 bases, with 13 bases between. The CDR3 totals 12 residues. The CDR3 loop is CATREWTETQYF. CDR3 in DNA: TGTGCCACCCGGGAGTGGACAGAGACCCAGTACTTC. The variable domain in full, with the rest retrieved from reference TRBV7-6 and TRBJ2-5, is GAGVSQSPRYKVTKRGQDVALRCDPISGHVSLYWYRQALGQGPEFLTYFNYEAQQDKSGLPNDRFSAERPEGSISTLTIQRTEQRDSAMYRCATREWTETQYFGPGTRLLVL.

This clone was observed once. The CDR3 is CASSLAGSTGRSYGYTF. The CDR3 DNA reads as TGTGCCAGCAGCTTAGCGGGATCGACGGGGAGGAGTTACGGCTACACCTTC. The V gene is TRBV7-9, the J gene TRBJ1-2, with no clear D. CDR1 SEHNR and CDR2 FQNEAQ come from the germline V gene (reference sequence). There are 17 residues in the CDR3. The V and J ends lost 0 bases and 8 bases respectively, with 22 bases between them.

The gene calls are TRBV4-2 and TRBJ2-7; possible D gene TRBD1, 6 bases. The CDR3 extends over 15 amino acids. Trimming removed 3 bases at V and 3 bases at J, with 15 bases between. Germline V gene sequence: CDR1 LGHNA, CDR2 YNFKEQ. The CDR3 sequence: CASSQDTRTVYEQYF. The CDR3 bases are TGTGCCAGCAGCCAGGACACTAGGACAGTCTACGAGCAGTACTTC.

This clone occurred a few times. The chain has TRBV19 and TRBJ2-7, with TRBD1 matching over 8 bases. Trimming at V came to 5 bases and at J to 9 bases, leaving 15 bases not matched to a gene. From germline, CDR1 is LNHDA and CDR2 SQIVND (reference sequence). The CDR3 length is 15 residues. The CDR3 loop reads CASSPTGQGRHGQYF. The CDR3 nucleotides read TGTGCCAGTAGTCCCACAGGACAGGGTCGTCATGGGCAGTACTTC.

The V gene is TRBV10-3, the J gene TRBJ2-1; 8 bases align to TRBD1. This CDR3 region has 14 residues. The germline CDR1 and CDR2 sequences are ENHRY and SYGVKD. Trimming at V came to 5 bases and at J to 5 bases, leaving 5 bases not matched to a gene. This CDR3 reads CAISLGQGNNEQFF. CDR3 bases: TGTGCCATCAGTCTTGGACAGGGCAACAATGAGCAGTTCTTC.

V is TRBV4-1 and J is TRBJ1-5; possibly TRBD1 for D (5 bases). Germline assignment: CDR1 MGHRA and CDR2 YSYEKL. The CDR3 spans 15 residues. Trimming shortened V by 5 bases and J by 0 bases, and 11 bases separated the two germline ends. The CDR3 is CASSTTGNSNQPQHF. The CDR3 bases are TGCGCCAGCAGCACCACAGGAAATAGCAATCAGCCCCAGCATTTT.

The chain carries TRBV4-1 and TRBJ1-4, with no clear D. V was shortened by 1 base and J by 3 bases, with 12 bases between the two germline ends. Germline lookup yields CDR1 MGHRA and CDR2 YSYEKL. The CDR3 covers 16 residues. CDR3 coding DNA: TGCGCCAGCAGCCAAGGGCCCAGAGCACCTAATGAAAAACTGTTTTTT. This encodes CASSQGPRAPNEKLFF.

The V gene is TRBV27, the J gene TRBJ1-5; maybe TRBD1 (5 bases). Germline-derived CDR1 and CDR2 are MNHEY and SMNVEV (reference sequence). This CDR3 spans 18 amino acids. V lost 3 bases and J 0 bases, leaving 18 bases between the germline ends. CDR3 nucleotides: TGTGCCAGCAGTTTTCGGCCCCCAGGACAAAATAGCAATCAGCCCCAGCATTTT. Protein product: CASSFRPPGQNSNQPQHF.

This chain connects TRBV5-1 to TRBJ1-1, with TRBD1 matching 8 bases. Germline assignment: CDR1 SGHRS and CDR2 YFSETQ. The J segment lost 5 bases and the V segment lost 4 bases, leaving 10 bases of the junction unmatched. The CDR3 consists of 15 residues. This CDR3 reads CASSLTGEVGTEAFF. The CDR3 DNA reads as TGCGCCAGCAGCCTGACAGGGGAGGTGGGAACTGAAGCTTTCTTT.

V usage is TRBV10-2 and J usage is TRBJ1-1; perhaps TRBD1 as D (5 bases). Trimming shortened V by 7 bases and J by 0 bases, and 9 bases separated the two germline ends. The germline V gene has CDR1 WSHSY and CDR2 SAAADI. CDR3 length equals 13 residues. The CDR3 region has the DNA TGCGCCAGCACTCCGACAGTGAACACTGAAGCTTTCTTT. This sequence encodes CASTPTVNTEAFF.

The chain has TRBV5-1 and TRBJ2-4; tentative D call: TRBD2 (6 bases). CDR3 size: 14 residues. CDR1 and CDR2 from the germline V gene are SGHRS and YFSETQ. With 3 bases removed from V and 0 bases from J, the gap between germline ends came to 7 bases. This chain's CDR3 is CASSYGRAKNIQYF. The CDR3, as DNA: TGCGCCAGCAGCTACGGGAGAGCCAAAAACATTCAGTACTTC.